The text below deals with one T cell receptor beta chain. This CDR3 is also generated by other DNA sequences in the sample. This sample was included in a study of metastatic and nonmetastatic thyroid tumors. TCRdb re-called the PCR reads through MiXCR. The sample lists tens of thousands of clones, approximately 20% occurring once. This CDR3 is 12 amino acids long. Germline V gene data show CDR1 as SNHLY and CDR2 as FYNNEI. No treatment of any kind had been given to any patient before thyroid surgery. The chain uses TRBV2 and TRBJ2-7, with 9 bases identical to TRBD1. This receptor was obtained from a male donor with papillary thyroid cancer or a benign thyroid nodule (not recorded which). Some clones in this sample may be carry-over from other donors' samples. Material: blood. This CDR3 reads CATSDRGYEQYF. The CDR3 DNA reads as TGTGCAACCTCGGACAGGGGATACGAGCAGTACTTC.